A single sample is the source of the 8 T cell receptor beta chains below, sequenced in a study of T cells and Merkel cell carcinoma outcomes. Sequencing was performed with immunoSEQ multiplex PCR; in TCRdb, only in-frame clones are kept and a portion is missing. The profile covers about 19,000 clones, with over 75% appearing a single time and over 3% taken by the ten largest. The specimen sequenced was tumor tissue from Merkel cell carcinoma. These TCRs come from a human donor with Merkel cell carcinoma.

This rearrangement joins TRBV5-1 to TRBJ2-7; 7 positions agree with TRBD1. J lost 3 bases, V lost 7 bases, and 10 bases had no gene match. Germline V gene data show CDR1 as SGHRS and CDR2 as YFSETQ. CDR3 length: 14 amino acids. The CDR3 sequence: CASGITGADYEQYF. Written as DNA, the CDR3 is TGCGCCAGCGGCATAACAGGGGCGGACTACGAGCAGTACTTC.

The chain carries TRBV7-9 and TRBJ2-5, with D tentatively TRBD1 or TRBD2 (6 bases each). This CDR3 comprises 12 residues. The ends were cut back, 5 bases at V and 6 bases at J, with 10 bases in the middle. CDR1 and CDR2 (germline): SEHNR, FQNEAQ (reference sequence). As DNA, the CDR3 is TGTGCCAGCAGCCCTCGGGGGCAGACCCAGTACTTC. It translates to CASSPRGQTQYF. Using reference TRBV7-9 and TRBJ2-5 for the parts outside the CDR3, the full variable domain is DTGVSQNPRHKITKRGQNVTFRCDPISEHNRLYWYRQTLGQGPEFLTYFQNEAQLEKSRLLSDRFSAERPKGSFSTLEIQRTEQGDSAMYLCASSPRGQTQYFGPGTRLLVL.

This chain uses TRBV7-3 with TRBJ2-3, with D hard to call. Trimming cost V 2 bases and J 1 base, with 10 bases left between them. Germline V lookup: CDR1 SGHTA, CDR2 FQGTGA. The CDR3 sequence is 15 residues long. In DNA, the CDR3 is TGTGCCAGCAGCTTATTAGGTGCGGGCACAGATACGCAGTATTTT. This translates into CASSLLGAGTDTQYF.

The chain couples TRBV11-2 to TRBJ1-2; D gene uncertain. The germline V and J ends were trimmed by 0 bases and 3 bases, with 8 bases remaining between them. Germline lookup yields CDR1 SGHAT and CDR2 FQNNGV. The CDR3 is 14 residues long. This chain's CDR3 is CASSLDFQDYGYTF. The CDR3 region has the DNA TGTGCCAGCAGCTTAGATTTCCAGGACTATGGCTACACCTTC.

The chain combines TRBV5-4 with TRBJ2-2; 9 positions agree with TRBD2. This CDR3 is built from 15 residues. The trim removed 9 bases at V and 3 bases at J, leaving 9 bases unmatched. CDR1 is SGHNT and CDR2 is YYREEE in the germline V gene (reference sequence). The CDR3 sequence: CATFAGGQYTGELFF. The CDR3 DNA is TGTGCCACCTTCGCGGGGGGGCAGTACACCGGGGAGCTGTTTTTT.

The gene calls are TRBV9 and TRBJ2-3, with a weak D call TRBD1 (5 bases). This CDR3 region has 13 residues. CDR1 and CDR2 (germline): SGDLS, YYNGEE. Trimming shortened V by 4 bases and J by 3 bases, and 9 bases separated the two germline ends. DNA of the CDR3: TGTGCCAGCAGCAGAGACAGTACAGATACGCAGTATTTT. It specifies CASSRDSTDTQYF.

This sequence joins TRBV19 and TRBJ1-5; D not resolved. Per the germline V gene, CDR1 is LNHDA and CDR2 is SQIVND (reference sequence). The CDR3 runs to 14 residues. Trimming shortened V by 3 bases and J by 5 bases, and 11 bases separated the two germline ends. The CDR3 sequence is CASSIVLDHQPQHF. The DNA for the CDR3 is TGTGCCAGTAGTATCGTATTAGATCATCAGCCCCAGCATTTT.

The chain joins TRBV10-2 to TRBJ2-1, with unresolved D. The CDR3 runs to 13 residues. CDR1 and CDR2 (germline): WSHSY, SAAADI. Trimming pared 10 bases from V and 8 bases from J, leaving 18 bases between. CDR3 sequence: CATYGERSDEQFF. The CDR3 nucleotides are TGCGCCACTTATGGGGAAAGGTCGGATGAGCAGTTCTTC.